This T cell receptor (beta chain) was profiled in a study of blood T cell repertoires in COVID-19. Trimming took 3 bases from V and 5 from J, leaving 16 bases between them. The CDR3 spans 15 residues. Germline V CDR1 and CDR2: MNHEY, SVGEGT. Clones were sequenced by immunoSEQ multiplex PCR, and TCRdb holds only the in-frame ones, with some missing. The sample records 90,000 or so clones, approximately 89% being singletons. The source of this sequence is a human donor in a cohort sampled during active COVID-19. The genes are TRBV6-2 or TRBV6-3 and TRBJ1-1; D is unclear. Sequenced: peripheral blood. CDR3 sequence: CASSYIHGLGTEAFF. The CDR3 nucleotides read TGTGCCAGCAGTTATATCCACGGACTCGGAACTGAAGCTTTCTTT.